The 23 T cell receptor beta chains below all came from one sample that was sequenced in a study of T cell responses to AZD1222 COVID-19 vaccine. TCRdb keeps only in-frame clones here, not all; method: immunoSEQ multiplex PCR. Here the sample spans about 120,000 clones, about nine tenths being singletons. Specimen: peripheral blood, collected on day 0 of AZD1222 vaccination. These receptors were obtained from an adult in good health.

The V call is TRBV6-5, the J call TRBJ2-7, with 7 bases matching TRBD1. V was clipped by 0 bases and J by 4 bases; unmatched bases: 6. The CDR3 is made up of 15 amino acids. The germline V gene has CDR1 MNHEY and CDR2 SVGAGI. CDR3 loop: CASSYSVGQRYEQYF. Written as DNA, the CDR3 is TGTGCCAGCAGTTACTCGGTGGGACAGAGATACGAGCAGTACTTC.

Concerning this clone itself: Other DNA sequences in this sample translate to the same CDR3. This sequence joins TRBV27 and TRBJ1-4; D is unclear. Germline CDR1 reads MNHEY; CDR2 reads SMNVEV (reference sequence). V was cut by 6 bases and J by 4 bases, with 6 bases left in between. This CDR3 contains 12 residues. CDR3 loop: CASRRGNEKLFF. The CDR3 DNA is TGTGCCAGCAGACGGGGTAATGAAAAACTGTTTTTT.

This clone turned up a few times. The rearrangement uses TRBV24-1 and TRBJ2-1, with D possibly being TRBD2 (6 bases). The germline V gene has CDR1 KGHDR and CDR2 SFDVKD. The CDR3 extends over 14 amino acids. V was pared by 3 bases and J by 12 bases, with 17 bases between. The CDR3 reads CATSDLSGLQRQFF. The DNA for the CDR3 is TGTGCCACCAGTGATCTATCGGGACTCCAAAGGCAGTTCTTC.

V gene TRBV19 combines with J gene TRBJ1-4; D might be TRBD1 (6 bases). Germline CDR1 is LNHDA and CDR2 is SQIVND (reference sequence). Trimming shortened V by 3 bases and J by 6 bases, and 14 bases separated the two germline ends. The CDR3 consists of 15 residues. The CDR3 reads CASSINKGGHEKLFF. As DNA, the CDR3 is TGTGCCAGTAGTATCAACAAAGGGGGTCATGAAAAACTGTTTTTT. Full variable domain (rest looked up from reference TRBV19 and TRBJ1-4): DGGITQSPKYLFRKEGQNVTLSCEQNLNHDAMYWYRQDPGQGLRLIYYSQIVNDFQKGDIAEGYSVSREKKESFPLTVTSAQKNPTAFYLCASSINKGGHEKLFFGSGTQLSVL.

The rearrangement uses TRBV7-8 and TRBJ2-1, with a tentative D call TRBD1 (5 bases). The CDR3 length is 16 residues. Per the germline V gene, CDR1 is SGHVS and CDR2 is FQNEAQ. With 1 base removed from V and 9 bases from J, the gap between germline ends came to 19 bases. CDR3 sequence reads: CASSLVPWQGFSEQFF. The CDR3 nucleotides read TGTGCCAGCAGCTTAGTACCCTGGCAGGGCTTCAGTGAGCAGTTCTTC.

In this sample, this clone turned up a few times. V and J are TRBV6-2 or TRBV6-3 and TRBJ1-5; no reliable D call. Trimming took 6 bases from V and 4 from J, leaving 7 bases between them. Per germline, CDR1 MNHEY and CDR2 SVGEGT. The CDR3 length is 12 residues. CDR3: CASSPRNQPQHF. CDR3 DNA: TGTGCCAGCAGCCCCCGGAATCAGCCCCAGCATTTT.

The rearrangement uses TRBV5-1 and TRBJ1-6; 7 bases line up with TRBD1. The CDR3 extends over 15 amino acids. CDR1 and CDR2 from the germline V gene are SGHRS and YFSETQ. J was trimmed by 6 bases and V by 4 bases; bases with no gene match: 7. This chain's CDR3 is CASSPAPGGNSPLHF. The CDR3 nucleotides are TGCGCCAGCAGCCCGGCGCCAGGGGGTAATTCACCCCTCCACTTT.

The chain uses TRBV30 and TRBJ2-4, with 14 bases identical to TRBD2. Germline values: CDR1 GTSNPN, CDR2 SVGIG (reference sequence). The CDR3 loop spans 15 amino acids. Trimming removed 6 bases from V and 8 bases from J; junction bases left unmatched: 9. The CDR3 protein is CACTGTSGRGDIQYF. Here the CDR3 DNA reads TGTGCCTGCACCGGGACTAGCGGGAGAGGGGACATTCAGTACTTC.

This clone occurred a few times. The chain employs TRBV19 and TRBJ2-5; 8 bases align to TRBD1. Germline CDR1 is LNHDA and CDR2 is SQIVND (reference sequence). The CDR3 runs to 15 residues. V gave up 3 bases and J gave up 5 bases; unmatched junction bases: 8. CDR3 loop: CASSMRTGRWETQYF. The CDR3 bases are TGTGCCAGTAGTATGAGGACAGGGCGGTGGGAGACCCAGTACTTC.

The V call is TRBV5-1, the J call TRBJ2-7; 7 bases fit TRBD2. The trim removed 4 bases at V and 4 bases at J, leaving 8 bases unmatched. The CDR3 runs 14 residues. Germline CDR1 SGHRS, CDR2 YFSETQ. The CDR3 here is CASSAGGEGYEQYF. CDR3 DNA sequence: TGCGCCAGCAGCGCAGGCGGGGAGGGGTACGAGCAGTACTTC.

The rearrangement links TRBV4-1 to TRBJ2-1, with TRBD2 identical over 7 bases. The CDR3 has 13 amino acids. Germline CDR1 is MGHRA and CDR2 is YSYEKL. V was clipped by 4 bases and J by 11 bases; unmatched bases: 8. CDR3 in DNA: TGCGCCAGCAGCCTGACTAGCCCGGTTAAGCAGTTCTTC. As protein: CASSLTSPVKQFF.

The J gene is TRBJ1-2, the V gene TRBV13, with D hard to call. Per germline, CDR1 PRHDT and CDR2 FYEKMQ (reference sequence). The V gene lost 4 bases and the J gene lost 4 bases, with 10 bases spanning the gap. This CDR3 region has 13 residues. The CDR3 reads CASSSQASYGYTF. In nucleotides, the CDR3 is TGTGCCAGCAGCTCCCAAGCCTCCTATGGCTACACCTTC.

This chain uses TRBV9 with TRBJ2-7, with D perhaps TRBD2 (6 bases). This CDR3 is built from 15 residues. Germline loops: CDR1 SGDLS, CDR2 YYNGEE. Trimming pared 0 bases from V and 3 bases from J, leaving 13 bases between. CDR3 protein: CASSVAPREYYEQYF. The CDR3, as DNA: TGTGCCAGCAGCGTAGCTCCCCGGGAGTACTACGAGCAGTACTTC.

This clone was picked up a small number of times. This chain joins TRBV9 and TRBJ1-2, with 8 bases identical to TRBD1. Germline V CDR1 and CDR2: SGDLS, YYNGEE. With V trimmed by 6 bases and J by 6 bases, 4 bases remained unmatched. CDR3 size: 12 residues. For the CDR3, the DNA is TGTGCCAGCACCCAGGGGGCGGATGGCTACACCTTC. Amino acid sequence: CASTQGADGYTF.

This clone was seen more than once but under ten times. This rearrangement joins TRBV7-9 to TRBJ1-2; 10 bases agree with TRBD1. The trim removed 5 bases at V and 2 bases at J, leaving 8 bases unmatched. CDR1 and CDR2 (germline): SEHNR, FQNEAQ (reference sequence). The CDR3 spans 16 residues. The CDR3 DNA is TGTGCCAGCAGCGGGGACAGGGGTGCACGGAACTATGGCTACACCTTC. Amino acid sequence: CASSGDRGARNYGYTF.

This chain uses TRBV9 with TRBJ1-1; D is undetermined. V lost 0 bases and J 2 bases, leaving 8 bases between the germline ends. Per germline, CDR1 SGDLS and CDR2 YYNGEE. The length of the CDR3 is 14 residues. CDR3 nucleotide sequence: TGTGCCAGCAGCGTAGCAGTGATAAACACTGAAGCTTTCTTT. Its translation is CASSVAVINTEAFF.

This clone was counted between two and nine times. The chain carries TRBV12-3 or TRBV12-4 and TRBJ1-1; 11 bases fit TRBD1. V was pared by 5 bases and J by 10 bases, with 6 bases of the junction left unmatched. The CDR3 has 13 amino acids. CDR3 region: CASSPGQGARAFF. The CDR3 region has the DNA TGTGCCAGCAGTCCTGGACAGGGGGCTAGAGCTTTCTTT.

The V gene is TRBV5-5, the J gene TRBJ2-3; 8 bases match TRBD1. CDR1 and CDR2 from the germline V gene are SGHKS and YYEKEE (reference sequence). The V segment lost 5 bases and the J segment 4 bases; nucleotides outside the gene matches: 6. The CDR3 spans 14 residues. The CDR3 loop reads CASRTQGASDTQYF. For the CDR3, the DNA is TGTGCCAGCAGAACCCAGGGGGCCTCAGATACGCAGTATTTT.

The chain uses TRBV7-8 and TRBJ1-5; perhaps TRBD1 as D (6 bases). With 0 bases removed from V and 4 bases from J, the gap between germline ends came to 10 bases. Germline-derived CDR1 and CDR2 are SGHVS and FQNEAQ. This CDR3 contains 15 residues. The CDR3 bases are TGTGCCAGCAGCTTAGCAGGGGGGAGGAATCAGCCCCAGCATTTT. This sequence encodes CASSLAGGRNQPQHF. Filled out from reference TRBV7-8 and TRBJ1-5, the complete variable domain reads GAGVSQSPRYKVAKRGQDVALRCDPISGHVSLFWYQQALGQGPEFLTYFQNEAQLDKSGLPSDRFFAERPEGSVSTLKIQRTQQEDSAVYLCASSLAGGRNQPQHFGDGTRLSIL.

The genes are TRBV14 and TRBJ2-7, with 11 bases matching TRBD2. The CDR3 contains 14 residues. V dropped 3 bases and J dropped 8; count of bases not matched to a gene: 6. Germline-derived CDR1 and CDR2 are SGHDN and FVKESK. CDR3 in amino acids: CASSHLLAGVKQYF. As DNA, the CDR3 is TGTGCCAGCAGCCACCTACTAGCGGGAGTGAAGCAGTACTTC.

This chain connects TRBV28 to TRBJ1-2, with 10 positions matching TRBD1. Germline V gene data show CDR1 as MDHEN and CDR2 as SYDVKM. The CDR3 spans 15 residues. V gave up 3 bases and J gave up 8 bases; unmatched junction bases: 9. CDR3 nucleotide sequence: TGTGCCAGCAGTTTCCCGACAGGGGGCGCGGAGGGCTACACCTTC. It specifies CASSFPTGGAEGYTF.

The chain links TRBV19 to TRBJ1-2; D unclear. The CDR3 has 14 residues. Germline CDR1 LNHDA, CDR2 SQIVND (reference sequence). With 4 bases removed from V and 7 bases from J, the gap between germline ends came to 16 bases. Here the CDR3 reads CASSRLREMVGYTF. In DNA form, the CDR3 reads TGTGCCAGTAGTAGGTTAAGGGAGATGGTTGGCTACACCTTC. Together with reference TRBV19 and TRBJ1-2, the CDR3 gives the full variable domain: DGGITQSPKYLFRKEGQNVTLSCEQNLNHDAMYWYRQDPGQGLRLIYYSQIVNDFQKGDIAEGYSVSREKKESFPLTVTSAQKNPTAFYLCASSRLREMVGYTFGSGTRLTVV.

The chain couples TRBV5-1 to TRBJ1-1; 7 positions agree with TRBD1. The J segment lost 4 bases and the V segment lost 3 bases, leaving 18 bases of the junction unmatched. The CDR3 is 18 amino acids. Germline CDR1 SGHRS, CDR2 YFSETQ. This CDR3 is CASSYLPNYRGYITEAFF. The CDR3 coding sequence is TGCGCCAGCAGCTACCTCCCTAATTACAGGGGCTATATCACTGAAGCTTTCTTT.